This T cell receptor (beta chain) was found in a study of identical twins. Findings of the study overall: Beta clonotypes that were abundant in cord blood contained fewer insertions, a pattern absent from memory repertoires. Twins' excess sharing was less marked for out-of-frame beta sequences. These conclusions were based on statistical analysis (cross-sectional, not following the same donors).

The CDR3 is 13 amino acids. The V end was cut by 3 bases, the J end by 3 bases, with 9 bases between. Germline CDR1 reads SGDLS; CDR2 reads YYNGEE. As regards this clonotype: Its matching antigen is unknown.

TCRdb analysed the 5' RACE reads with MiXCR anew, one entry per CDR3 protein. The sample lists under 250,000 distinct CDR3 sequences; about 7.5% were seen once. Every sampled donor was Caucasian and healthy. The sample also formed part of further work on yellow fever vaccine responses in identical twins.

Sequenced input: memory (CD45RO+) T cells sorted from blood. The rearrangement joins TRBV9 to TRBJ1-1; possible D gene TRBD1, 6 bases. The source of this sequence is a woman in her late teens or twenties in good health. The CDR3 region is CASSAGTHTEAFF. DNA of the CDR3: TGTGCCAGCAGCGCAGGGACACACACTGAAGCTTTCTTT. The complete variable domain, with remaining parts taken from reference TRBV9 and TRBJ1-1, reads DSGVTQTPKHLITATGQRVTLRCSPRSGDLSVYWYQQSLDQGLQFLIQYYNGEERAKGNILERFSAQQFPDLHSELNLSSLELGDSALYFCASSAGTHTEAFFGQGTRLTVV.